This T cell receptor beta chain was sequenced during a study of blood T cell repertoires in COVID-19. Study context: Sites in the United States, Italy and Spain provided acute and convalescent COVID-19 samples. Sample material is recorded as cDNA or gDNA derived from T cells, B-cell-depleted T cells, or PBMCs.

Original handling: The authors estimated nucleated cell counts from reference gene primer amplification. Sequencing used immunoSEQ multiplex PCR; TCRdb keeps in-frame clones, though not all of them. The DNA was the basis for D and trimming; V, J and clone size are from that table. The sample lists 300,000 to 350,000 clones; 80% to 90% were seen once. Germline V gene sequence: CDR1 LNHDA, CDR2 SQIVND (reference sequence). CDR3 length equals 13 residues. V lost 5 bases and J 0 bases, leaving 5 bases between the germline ends. The origin of this receptor is a man aged 25-45 years with COVID-19, enrolled during active disease. This chain joins TRBV19 and TRBJ1-5; D gene uncertain. The sample taken for sequencing was peripheral blood. CDR3 bases: TGTGCCAGTAGTTTGAGTAGCAATCAGCCCCAGCATTTT. The encoded protein is CASSLSSNQPQHF.